What follows is one T cell receptor beta chain and its context. The sample carries other DNA sequences with the same CDR3. TCRdb's copy holds only in-frame clones and misses some; the assay was immunoSEQ multiplex PCR. The sample has some 120,000 clones, about 80% seen once; the top ten hold roughly 25%. The data were taken from a study of blood T cell repertoires in COVID-19. The overall study: PBMCs, B-cell-depleted T cells, or T cells were the source of the cDNA or gDNA that made up the material.

The CDR3 extends over 14 amino acids. The V end was cut by 5 bases, the J end by 1 base, with 9 bases between. Germline V gives CDR1 LGHNA, CDR2 YSLEER. V gene TRBV4-3 combines with J gene TRBJ1-5; D not certain. This sequence was found in a human donor in a cohort sampled during active COVID-19. The sample taken for sequencing was peripheral blood. This chain's CDR3 is CASSLDTSNQPQHF. For the CDR3, the DNA is TGCGCCAGCAGCTTAGACACAAGCAATCAGCCCCAGCATTTT.